These 18 T cell receptor beta chains were all obtained from the same sample, sequenced in a study of spatial heterogeneity in lung cancer. Time point defined: sample taken at primary tumor resection. TCRdb passed the 5' RACE reads through MiXCR, listing each CDR3 protein once. This sample has some 11,000 distinct CDR3 sequences; more than 4.5% occur once, and the top ten carry approximately 13%. These receptors have no known antigen. Study-wide results and limits: Higher tumor mutation counts went along with higher counts of expanded intratumoral alpha and beta TCRs.

Here the sequenced sample was lung tumor tissue, taken at surgery. These TCRs come from a male donor with early-stage non-small cell lung cancer.

This clonotype was recorded at least ten times. The library was prepared for alpha chains; this beta chain is a stray read, so its frequency means little. This sequence joins TRBV11-2 and TRBJ2-7; 7 nucleotides agree with TRBD1. The V segment lost 4 bases and the J segment 2 bases; nucleotides outside the gene matches: 5. The CDR3 length is 14 residues. Germline CDR1 SGHAT, CDR2 FQNNGV. CDR3 sequence reads: CASSSRQGTYEQYF. As DNA, the CDR3 is TGTGCCAGCAGCTCTAGACAGGGTACCTACGAGCAGTACTTC.

This clonotype has at least ten counts. This beta chain turned up in a library designed for alpha chains; as an off-target read, its abundance says little. CDR3 nucleotide sequence: TGTGCCAGCAGTTCCACGAATGAGGGACAGCCCACAGATACGCAGTATTTT. It translates to CASSSTNEGQPTDTQYF. The chain uses TRBV28 and TRBJ2-3, with TRBD1 matching 7 bases. The V gene end was trimmed by 4 bases and the J gene end by 2 bases; junction bases not matched to a gene: 12. CDR1 and CDR2 (germline): MDHEN, SYDVKM. This CDR3 region has 17 residues.

This clonotype was counted at least ten times. As an off-target read in a library built for alpha chains, this beta chain has a frequency of little significance. The V gene is TRBV10-3, the J gene TRBJ2-3, with D possibly TRBD2 on 5 matching bases. The germline V gene has CDR1 ENHRY and CDR2 SYGVKD. V was trimmed by 0 bases and J by 3 bases, leaving 10 bases between them. The CDR3 is made up of 15 amino acids. The CDR3 is CAISESSWETDTQYF. The CDR3 DNA reads TGTGCCATCAGTGAGTCGAGTTGGGAGACAGATACGCAGTATTTT.

This clonotype was seen many times. This beta chain lies outside the target of a library built for alpha chains; its clone size means little. The chain joins TRBV6-2 or TRBV6-3 to TRBJ1-6, with D perhaps matching TRBD1 (5 bases). Trimming cost V 6 bases and J 7 bases, with 16 bases left between them. Looked up from germline, CDR1 is MNHEY and CDR2 is SVGEGT. The length of the CDR3 is 15 residues. The chain's CDR3 is CASRQTEGWNSPLHF. CDR3 sequence (DNA): TGTGCCAGCAGACAGACAGAGGGCTGGAATTCACCCCTCCACTTT.

This clonotype occurred many times. Since the library was made to target alpha chains, this beta chain is a stray read and its abundance is not meaningful. The V call is TRBV20-1, the J call TRBJ2-5; 10 bases fit TRBD1. Losses at the gene ends were 6 bases for V and 4 bases for J; bases not matched to a gene: 17. Germline V gene data show CDR1 as DFQATT and CDR2 as SNEGSKA (reference sequence). This CDR3 is built from 17 residues. The CDR3 sequence: CSATSRDRGVIGETQYF. In DNA form, the CDR3 reads TGCAGTGCAACCTCCCGGGACAGGGGAGTCATAGGAGAGACCCAGTACTTC.

This clonotype was picked up many times. The library was prepared for alpha chains; this beta chain is a stray read, so its frequency means little. The rearrangement links TRBV20-1 to TRBJ1-6; possible D gene TRBD1, 6 bases. The CDR3 runs 14 residues. Germline V gene sequence: CDR1 DFQATT, CDR2 SNEGSKA (reference sequence). V lost 1 base to trimming and J lost 5 bases, with 9 bases between them. The CDR3 DNA follows: TGCAGTGCTAGAGTGGACAGAGATAATTCACCCCTCCACTTT. Encoded protein: CSARVDRDNSPLHF.

This clonotype was picked up many times. With the library built for alpha chains, this beta chain is off target and its frequency is not meaningful. This CDR3 reads CASRLDRASTDTQYF. In DNA, the CDR3 is TGTGCCAGCAGACTAGACAGGGCATCAACAGATACGCAGTATTTT. The V and J genes are TRBV6-5 and TRBJ2-3; 7 bases fit TRBD1. Germline V gene data show CDR1 as MNHEY and CDR2 as SVGAGI. CDR3 length: 15 residues. V lost 6 bases to trimming and J lost 3 bases; unmatched junction nucleotides: 9.

This clonotype showed up many times. This beta chain slipped into a library made for alpha chains as a stray read, so its size is not meaningful. The chain employs TRBV29-1 and TRBJ2-5, with a weak D call TRBD1 (6 bases). Germline lookup yields CDR1 SQVTM and CDR2 ANQGSEA. The CDR3 extends over 13 amino acids. V lost 6 bases to trimming and J lost 5 bases, with 16 bases between them. CDR3 residues: CSVGASVGETQYF. The CDR3 bases are TGCAGCGTGGGGGCCTCTGTAGGGGAGACCCAGTACTTC.

This clonotype ranks as medium-sized. This beta chain was picked up by a library intended for alpha chains and is off target, so its count carries little meaning. V is TRBV28 and J is TRBJ1-3; D remains ambiguous. The CDR3 consists of 11 residues. Per the germline V gene, CDR1 is MDHEN and CDR2 is SYDVKM. V was shortened by 6 bases and J by 7 bases, with 7 bases between the two germline ends. The CDR3 is CASRDKNTIYF. CDR3 DNA: TGTGCCAGCAGGGATAAGAACACCATATATTTT.

There are many counts of this clonotype. In a library made to pick up alpha chains, this beta chain is a stray read with a size that means little. The chain is built from TRBV7-8 and TRBJ2-3; D is possibly TRBD1 (5 bases). The germline gives CDR1 SGHVS, CDR2 FQNEAQ. The CDR3 has 17 amino acids. With 3 bases removed from V and 0 bases from J, the gap between germline ends came to 16 bases. CDR3 in amino acids: CASSFQPRVTSTDTQYF. The CDR3, as DNA: TGTGCCAGCAGCTTCCAGCCCAGGGTAACTAGCACAGATACGCAGTATTTT.

Many counts were recorded for this clonotype. Since it is a stray read in a library aimed at alpha chains, this beta chain has a size that is not meaningful. The V and J genes are TRBV29-1 and TRBJ1-4, with D perhaps matching TRBD1 (6 bases). The CDR3 length is 15 residues. The V gene lost 5 bases and the J gene lost 5 bases, with 18 bases spanning the gap. Germline-derived CDR1 and CDR2 are SQVTM and ANQGSEA. DNA for the CDR3: TGCAGCGTTTTGATCACAGGGAGAGACAATGAAAAACTGTTTTTT. This sequence encodes CSVLITGRDNEKLFF. Filled out from reference TRBV29-1 and TRBJ1-4, the complete variable domain reads SAVISQKPSRDICQRGTSLTIQCQVDSQVTMMFWYRQQPGQSLTLIATANQGSEATYESGFVIDKFPISRPNLTFSTLTVSNMSPEDSSIYLCSVLITGRDNEKLFFGSGTQLSVL.

This clonotype was observed at least ten times. Found in a library prepared for alpha chains, this beta chain is an off-target read, and its abundance has little meaning. The J gene is TRBJ1-6, the V gene TRBV20-1; TRBD1 matches at 12 bases. The CDR3 has 17 residues. Per the germline V gene, CDR1 is DFQATT and CDR2 is SNEGSKA (reference sequence). J was trimmed by 7 bases and V by 0 bases; bases with no gene match: 7. CDR3 loop: CSARDGDRGRRNSPLHF. The CDR3 DNA sequence: TGCAGTGCTAGAGATGGGGACAGGGGGCGAAGAAATTCACCCCTCCACTTT.

In this sample, this clonotype turned up many times. Because the library targeted alpha chains, this beta chain is an off-target read whose size means little. CDR3 DNA: TGTGCTAGTGGTTTGGTATACGACCCAGGGCGAGAGACCCAGTACTTC. Its protein product is CASGLVYDPGRETQYF. V usage is TRBV12-5 and J usage is TRBJ2-5, with D possibly matching TRBD1 (5 bases). The germline V and J ends were trimmed by 0 bases and 4 bases, with 15 bases remaining between them. The CDR3 contains 16 residues. Per the germline V gene, CDR1 is LGHNT and CDR2 is FRNRAP. The whole variable domain, remainder taken from reference TRBV12-5 and TRBJ2-5, is DARVTQTPRHKVTEMGQEVTMRCQPILGHNTVFWYRQTMMQGLELLAYFRNRAPLDDSGMPKDRFSAEMPDATLATLKIQPSEPRDSAVYFCASGLVYDPGRETQYFGPGTRLLVL.

The sample holds many counts of this clonotype. This beta chain came through as a stray read in a library set up for alpha chains, and its size says little. The chain links TRBV18 to TRBJ2-1, with 12 nucleotides matching TRBD1. The CDR3 loop spans 16 amino acids. V shed 1 base, J shed 9 bases, and the junction held 7 bases outside the gene matches. Looked up from germline, CDR1 is KGHSH and CDR2 is LQKENI. CDR3 DNA: TGTGCCAGCTCACCACTCCTGGGACAGGGGGCGATTGAGCAGTTCTTC. It codes for CASSPLLGQGAIEQFF.

Many counts were recorded for this clonotype. For a library built for alpha chains, this beta chain is a stray read; little rests on its size. This sequence joins TRBV20-1 and TRBJ2-5; the D gene is possibly TRBD1 (6 bases). Per the germline V gene, CDR1 is DFQATT and CDR2 is SNEGSKA (reference sequence). The CDR3 consists of 15 residues. The V end lost 7 bases, the J end lost 1 base, and 19 bases lay between the germline ends. CDR3 sequence reads: CSGTSGDISQETQYF. The CDR3 nucleotides read TGCAGTGGGACATCTGGGGACATCTCCCAAGAGACCCAGTACTTC.

This clonotype is medium-sized by share. Because this beta chain is a stray read in a library intended to capture alpha chains, its abundance should not be given much weight. The chain has TRBV7-8 and TRBJ2-7; a possible D gene is TRBD1 (6 bases). Trimming took off 5 bases at V and 0 bases at J, with 26 bases between the two ends. Germline V gene sequence: CDR1 SGHVS, CDR2 FQNEAQ. The CDR3 has 19 residues. CDR3 coding DNA: TGTGCCAGCAGCCCAACGGGACACCCCTGGGTTCAGTACTCCTACGAGCAGTACTTC. It codes for CASSPTGHPWVQYSYEQYF.

This clonotype was recorded many times. Within a library made for alpha chains, this beta chain is off target, and its count is uninformative. The J gene is TRBJ2-3, the V gene TRBV7-2; D is unclear. Trimming took 5 bases from V and 0 from J, leaving 9 bases between them. CDR1 SGHTA and CDR2 FQGNSA come from the germline V gene. This CDR3 contains 14 residues. In nucleotides, the CDR3 is TGTGCCAGCAGCGTAACGACTAGCACAGATACGCAGTATTTT. Translating it yields CASSVTTSTDTQYF.

By frequency in the sample, this clonotype is medium-sized. The library was designed around alpha chains, so this beta chain is a stray read whose abundance carries little weight. This chain connects TRBV7-8 to TRBJ1-6; tentative D call: TRBD1 (5 bases). CDR1 and CDR2 (germline): SGHVS, FQNEAQ. V was cut by 1 base and J by 6 bases, with 10 bases left in between. This CDR3 has 15 residues. This chain's CDR3 is CASSLGGGVNSPLHF. CDR3 nucleotides: TGTGCCAGCAGCTTAGGCGGAGGGGTTAATTCACCCCTCCACTTT.